One and the same sample provided the 7 T cell receptor beta chains below, sequenced in a study of beta chain features in type 1 diabetes (dated by TCRdb to the late 2010s). Their antigens remain unidentified. Library method: the immunoSEQ multiplex PCR assay. The entire amount of isolated RNA was reverse transcribed using the High Capacity cDNA Reverse Transcription Kit, so the sequenced TCRB transcripts were expressed ones. The table was pulled from immuneACCESS by TCRdb, which kept in-frame rearrangements only. Such tables lose some clones; where checked, under half of the loss comes from unresolved V genes, and the rest has no known cause. The sample table records around 690,000 clones; around 12% of these occur just once. Over 0.1% of the sample comes from the top ten. Here is what the overall study found, with its caveats: A moderate but significant shortening of TCRB CDR3 length was observed in type 1 diabetes patients in all four CD4+ subsets.

The material sequenced was naive CD4+ T cells from blood. This specimen's cell subset or site label, interpreted: true naive CD4+ T cells. These receptors came from a young man with type 1 diabetes.

This chain joins TRBV5-1 and TRBJ2-7, with 12 bases matching TRBD1. The CDR3 consists of 16 residues. Per germline, CDR1 SGHRS and CDR2 YFSETQ. V trimming: 4 bases; J trimming: 7 bases; junction bases outside the gene matches: 12. The CDR3 region has the DNA TGCGCCAGCAGCAGCCCCCTGGGACAGGGGGCACGGGAGCAGTACTTC. This translates into CASSSPLGQGAREQYF.

This clone was observed a few times. The gene calls are TRBV10-3 and TRBJ1-1; 8 bases are a match to TRBD1. Germline V gives CDR1 ENHRY, CDR2 SYGVKD. V dropped 4 bases and J dropped 4; count of bases not matched to a gene: 2. The CDR3 sequence is 13 residues long. The CDR3 region is CAISGQGPTEAFF. The CDR3 nucleotides read TGTGCCATCAGTGGACAGGGGCCCACTGAAGCTTTCTTT.

This clone was picked up a small number of times. This sequence joins TRBV28 and TRBJ2-1, with 10 bases aligning to TRBD2. The CDR3 has 15 residues. Per germline, CDR1 MDHEN and CDR2 SYDVKM. J gave up 7 bases and V 5 bases, and 8 bases lay outside the gene matches. CDR3 sequence reads: CASSLPSGGLNEQFF. CDR3 bases: TGTGCCAGCAGTCTCCCTAGCGGGGGTCTGAATGAGCAGTTCTTC.

The chain has TRBV4-2 and TRBJ2-5; D is uncertain. Trimming pared 1 base from V and 2 bases from J, leaving 8 bases between. Germline V gene data show CDR1 as LGHNA and CDR2 as YNFKEQ. The CDR3 contains 14 residues. CDR3 residues: CASSQVNQQETQYF. The CDR3 region has the DNA TGTGCCAGCAGCCAAGTTAACCAGCAAGAGACCCAGTACTTC.

There are a few counts of this clone. The rearrangement joins TRBV19 to TRBJ1-5, with unresolved D. The CDR3 has 13 amino acids. CDR1 and CDR2 from the germline V gene are LNHDA and SQIVND (reference sequence). Trimming pared 4 bases from V and 9 bases from J, leaving 13 bases between. CDR3 amino acids: CASSSDRGSPQHF. The CDR3 region has the DNA TGTGCCAGTAGTAGTGACCGAGGGTCGCCCCAGCATTTT.

This clone was counted only a few times. The chain recombines TRBV27 with TRBJ2-2; tentatively, D is TRBD1 (5 bases). V was shortened by 3 bases and J by 2 bases, with 10 bases between the two germline ends. The CDR3 sequence is 15 residues long. Germline lookup yields CDR1 MNHEY and CDR2 SMNVEV (reference sequence). This CDR3 reads CASSFKQANTGELFF. The CDR3 DNA reads as TGTGCCAGCAGTTTCAAACAGGCCAACACCGGGGAGCTGTTTTTT.

The sample holds a few counts of this clone. The genes are TRBV10-3 and TRBJ1-1; D gene unclear. Germline V gene sequence: CDR1 ENHRY, CDR2 SYGVKD. The CDR3 consists of 14 residues. V was cut by 2 bases and J by 1 base, with 8 bases left in between. The CDR3 region has the DNA TGTGCCATCAGTGAGGGACTGACGAACACTGAAGCTTTCTTT. It translates to CAISEGLTNTEAFF.